This T cell receptor (beta chain) was sequenced in a study of blood T cell repertoires in COVID-19. Study at large: Samples representing acute and convalescent COVID-19 were sourced from the United States, Italy and Spain. PBMCs, B-cell-depleted T cells, or T cells were the source of the cDNA or gDNA that made up the material.

Germline CDR1 and CDR2: LNHNV and YYDKDF (reference sequence). The CDR3 loop spans 14 amino acids. The V gene lost 0 bases and the J gene lost 5 bases, with 7 bases spanning the gap. Original processing notes: By means of reference gene primer amplification, nucleated cell counts were estimated. Using immunoSEQ multiplex PCR, the repertoire was profiled, and TCRdb retains in-frame clones only, with some absent. The DNA gave D and trimming, while V, J and clone size come from that table. The sample has 55,000 to 75,000 clones; roughly 80% are singletons. V and J are TRBV15 and TRBJ2-2; D is ambiguous. This TCR derives from a man at least 80 years old with active COVID-19. Source material: peripheral blood. The CDR3 DNA reads as TGTGCCACCAGCAGAGATCTTAGTACCGGGGAGCTGTTTTTT. This gives the protein CATSRDLSTGELFF.